A selection of T cell receptor beta chains follows, all from one sample in a study of response to subunit inactivated influenza vaccine. TCRdb redid the calling of the RT-PCR reads with MiXCR, one entry per CDR3 protein. The data show hundreds of thousands of distinct CDR3 sequences, 12% to 15% seen once. The material sequenced was PBMCs from blood, taken around two weeks before vaccination. The receptors originated from a man aged 45-65 years who received an inactivated influenza vaccine. CDR3s leave out the opening cysteine and the closing phenylalanine or tryptophan. A D gene is named only where the DNA matches it firmly. Size tells how often a clone was seen (once, few, many) or the class of an expanded clone, and some rows leave it out.

J | V | size | D | CDR3
TRBJ2-7 | TRBV4-3 | few | . | ASSQGSAYEQY
TRBJ2-1 | TRBV7-2 | few | . | ASSLKGGRLEF
TRBJ2-5 | TRBV7-2 | few | TRBD2 | ASTTLPGGETQY
TRBJ2-7 | TRBV30 | once | TRBD1 | AWNTGTGGYEQY
TRBJ2-1 | TRBV4-3 | few | TRBD2 | ASSQEKRGGFNEQF
TRBJ2-5 | TRBV2 | . | TRBD1 | ASSSTGGSLETQY
TRBJ2-1 | TRBV11-3 | few | TRBD2 | ASSPGLAGLTYNEQF
TRBJ2-5 | TRBV5-1 | . | TRBD1 | ASRTGTEETQY
TRBJ1-1 | TRBV10-2 | . | . | ASGRDTEAF
TRBJ2-1 | TRBV9 | few | TRBD2 | ASSEAGGPSYNEQF
TRBJ2-1 | TRBV12-3/TRBV12-4 | few | TRBD2 | ASTLPGLAHNEQF
TRBJ1-5 | TRBV20-1 | . | . | SASPGTHSNQPQH
TRBJ2-7 | TRBV4-3 | . | . | ASSQDRGSRY
TRBJ1-1 | TRBV6-2/TRBV6-3 | few | . | ASRMDTEAF
TRBJ2-5 | TRBV2 | . | . | ASSESAVAGETQY
TRBJ2-1 | TRBV6-2/TRBV6-3 | many | . | ASRGGASRYNEQF
TRBJ2-7 | TRBV6-5 | . | TRBD2 | ASSYSKGTSPEQY
TRBJ2-1 | TRBV2 | . | . | ASSELLSTGSEQF
TRBJ1-2 | TRBV7-2 | few | . | ASSLEAANYGYT
TRBJ2-1 | TRBV15 | few | TRBD2 | ATSRASSGRASYEQF
TRBJ2-2 | TRBV7-3 | . | . | ASSPFIGGELF
TRBJ2-2 | TRBV4-1 | . | . | ASSQIIMPGGPTNTGELF
TRBJ1-2 | TRBV6-1 | . | TRBD1 | ASSGGQGGNYGYT
TRBJ1-1 | TRBV27 | few | . | ASSFSSGTEAF
TRBJ2-7 | TRBV7-9 | many | . | ASSRIFVSYEQY
TRBJ2-1 | TRBV5-6 | few | TRBD2 | ASSLAGTSETGEQF
TRBJ2-1 | TRBV18 | . | TRBD2 | ASSQGLAGNNEQF
TRBJ2-1 | TRBV4-1 | many | TRBD2 | ASSRSTSGGYNEQF
TRBJ2-2 | TRBV12-3/TRBV12-4 | few | . | ASSSRDKNTGELF
TRBJ2-7 | TRBV6-1 | many | . | ASSTQGGGEQY
TRBJ1-1 | TRBV4-3 | few | . | ASSQDRGGTYLAF
TRBJ2-5 | TRBV11-2 | few | . | ASSSRGKQETQY
TRBJ2-7 | TRBV5-1 | . | . | ASSLEGDFEQY